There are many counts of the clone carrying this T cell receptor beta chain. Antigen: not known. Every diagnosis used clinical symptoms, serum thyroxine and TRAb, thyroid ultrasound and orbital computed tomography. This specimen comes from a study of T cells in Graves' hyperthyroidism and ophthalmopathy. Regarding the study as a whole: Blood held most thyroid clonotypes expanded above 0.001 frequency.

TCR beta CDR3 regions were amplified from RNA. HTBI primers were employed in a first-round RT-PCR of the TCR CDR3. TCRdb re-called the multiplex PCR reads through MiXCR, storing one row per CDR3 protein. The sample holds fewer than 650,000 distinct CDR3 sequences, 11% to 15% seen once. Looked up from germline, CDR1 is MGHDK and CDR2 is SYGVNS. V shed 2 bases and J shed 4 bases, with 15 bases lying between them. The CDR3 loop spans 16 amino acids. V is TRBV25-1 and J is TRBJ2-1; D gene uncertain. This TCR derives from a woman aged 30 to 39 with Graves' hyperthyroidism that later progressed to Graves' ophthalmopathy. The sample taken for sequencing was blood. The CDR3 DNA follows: TGTGCCAGCAGTGAAGGACCCGCCCGTCTGTACAATGAGCAGTTCTTC. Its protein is CASSEGPARLYNEQFF.